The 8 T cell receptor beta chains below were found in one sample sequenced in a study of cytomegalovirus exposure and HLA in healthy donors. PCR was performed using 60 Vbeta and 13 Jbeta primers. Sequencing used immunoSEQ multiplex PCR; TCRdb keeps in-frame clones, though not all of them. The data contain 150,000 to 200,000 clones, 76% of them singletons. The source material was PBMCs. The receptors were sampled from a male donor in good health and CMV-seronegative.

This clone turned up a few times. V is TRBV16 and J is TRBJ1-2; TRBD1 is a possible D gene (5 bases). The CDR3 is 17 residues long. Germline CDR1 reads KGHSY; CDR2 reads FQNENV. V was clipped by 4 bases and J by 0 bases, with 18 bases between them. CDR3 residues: CASSLKVQGWANYGYTF. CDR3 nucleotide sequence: TGTGCCAGCAGCCTAAAGGTTCAGGGCTGGGCTAACTATGGCTACACCTTC.

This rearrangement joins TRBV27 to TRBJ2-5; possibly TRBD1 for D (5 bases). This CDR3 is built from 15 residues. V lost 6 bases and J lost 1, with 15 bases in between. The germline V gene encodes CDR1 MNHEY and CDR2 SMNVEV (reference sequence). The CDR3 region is CASRLRSGSQETQYF. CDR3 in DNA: TGTGCCAGCAGGTTGAGATCAGGGTCCCAAGAGACCCAGTACTTC.

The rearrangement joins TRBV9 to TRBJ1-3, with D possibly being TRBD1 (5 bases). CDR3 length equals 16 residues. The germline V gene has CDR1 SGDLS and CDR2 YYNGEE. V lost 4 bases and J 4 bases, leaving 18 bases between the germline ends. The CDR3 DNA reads TGTGCCAGCAGCTCGGGGGGAGCCGGGGACGGAAACACCATATATTTT. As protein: CASSSGGAGDGNTIYF.

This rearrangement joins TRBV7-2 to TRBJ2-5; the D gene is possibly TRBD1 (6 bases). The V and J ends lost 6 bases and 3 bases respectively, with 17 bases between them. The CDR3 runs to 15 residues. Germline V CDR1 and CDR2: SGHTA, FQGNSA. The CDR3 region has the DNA TGTGCCAGCAGTGTAAACAGGGCGGTGAAAGAGACCCAGTACTTC. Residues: CASSVNRAVKETQYF.

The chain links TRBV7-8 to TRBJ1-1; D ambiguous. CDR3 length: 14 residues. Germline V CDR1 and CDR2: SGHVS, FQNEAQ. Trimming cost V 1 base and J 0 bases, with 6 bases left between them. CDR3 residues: CASSLGAMNTEAFF. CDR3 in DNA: TGTGCCAGCAGCTTAGGCGCTATGAACACTGAAGCTTTCTTT.

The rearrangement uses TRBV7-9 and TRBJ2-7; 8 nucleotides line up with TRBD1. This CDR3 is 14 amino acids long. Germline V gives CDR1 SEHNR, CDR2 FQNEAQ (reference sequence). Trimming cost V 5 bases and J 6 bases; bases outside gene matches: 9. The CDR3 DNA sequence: TGTGCCAGCAGCCCTGGACAGGGTAGTGGCGAGCAGTACTTC. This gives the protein CASSPGQGSGEQYF.

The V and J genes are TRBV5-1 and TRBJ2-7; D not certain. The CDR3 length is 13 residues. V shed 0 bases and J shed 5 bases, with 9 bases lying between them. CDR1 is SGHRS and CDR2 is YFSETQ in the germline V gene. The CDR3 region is CASSLGVANEQYF. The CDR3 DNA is TGCGCCAGCAGCTTGGGAGTAGCTAACGAGCAGTACTTC.

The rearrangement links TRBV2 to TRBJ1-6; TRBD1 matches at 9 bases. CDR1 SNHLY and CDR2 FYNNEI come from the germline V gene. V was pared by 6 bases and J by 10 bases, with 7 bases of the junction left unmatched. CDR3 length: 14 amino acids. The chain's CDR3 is CASSRDRETSPLHF. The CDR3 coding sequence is TGTGCCAGCAGCCGGGACAGGGAGACATCACCCCTCCACTTT.